This TCR beta chain was profiled in a study of shared clonotypes between healthy human individuals (TCRdb year 2020). For the study in its entirety: The cohort comprised a couple of women and three men aged 18 to 49 years. Per donor, three plates each were used for CD4 naive and CD4 memory, two for CD8 naive, and one for CD8 memory. The study deeply sequenced blood TCR repertoires of five healthy adults to estimate repertoire size and the extent of clonotype sharing between individuals. Each donor's leukapheresis produced roughly between roughly 0.85 and 9.5 billion PBMCs. To increase sequencing depth and limit assay-specific biases, TCR repertoire library preparation and sequencing were carried out by different laboratories using diverse techniques.

Based on the germline V gene (reference sequence), the CDR1 and CDR2 sequences are MNHEY and SMNVEV. Trimming at the junction amounts to 5 bases on V and 7 bases on J, and the germline ends lie 21 bases apart. The CDR3 spans 16 residues, from the cysteine through the phenylalanine. Here the CDR3 DNA is all that survives: 48 bases in frame from base 1. Remarks on this clone: Its specific antigen is unknown. No qualities accompany the bases; no much larger clone lies one base away.

Healthy HIV-negative adults with no recently reported acute infections or vaccinations were included as donors. Only Caucasian adults living in Nashville, Tennessee, USA were represented among the donors. CD4+ T cells were enriched through magnetic negative selection, after which naive cells were positively selected on CD45RA and the remaining negative fraction served as the memory subset. Blood was collected by leukapheresis, and PBMCs were isolated by Ficoll-Histopaque density gradient centrifugation and then cryopreserved in liquid nitrogen vapor phase. Analytical flow cytometry was used to check the purity and quantity of every magnetically sorted T cell population. Genomic DNA was isolated from every sorted fraction and measured by UV absorbance on a Nanodrop 2000c. Results and caveats for the whole study, not just this receptor: Compared with non-shared clonotypes, the clonotypes found in all four sorted-subset donors had higher generation probabilities. Across several donors, approximately 5% of naive CD4, 3% to 3.5% of naive CD8, roughly 2.3% of memory CD4, and 0.3% to 0.45% of memory CD8 clonotypes were shared. Only blood was sampled, and tissue TCR repertoires likely differ from those in blood. Incomplete sequencing was indicated by rarefaction of sorted-subset datasets, despite the large sequencing depth. Because the study included only a small number of donors, the genetic and exposure-history diversity represented was limited. Pairwise subsampling led to the expectation that sequencing depth would affect the degree of clonotype sharing among donors. Naive subsets generally had larger estimated clonotype richness than memory subsets did.

Using the deep immunoSEQ assay, multiplex PCR amplified TCR CDR3 regions from genomic DNA. Extracted genomic DNA from each cell subset was spread evenly across all wells of several immunoSEQ 96-well plates, with each plate serving as a replicate. Each replicate PCR for sorted subsets received about 0.2 ug genomic DNA, equal to about 29,000 T cell genomes. Purified libraries were measured with a Qubit 3.0 fluorometer, size-checked on a Bioanalyzer 2100, and measured again with the KAPA Library Quantification kit. A separate single-read 150-cycle Illumina NextSeq 550 flow cell was used to sequence each immunoSEQ 96-well plate. The authors processed their data as follows. Because the immunoSEQ output held only junctional sequences and lacked quality scores, the filtering could not match the filtering applied to full-length reads. To assign V/J genes and CDR3, sequences were annotated using PyIR, a Python wrapper for IgBLAST v1.9, with IMGT germline references. Any read was removed if the V/J assignment was weak (E-value above 1e-6), the CDR3 was missing, or the read contained stop codons, out-of-frame junctions, or ambiguous translated residues. V3J clonotypes were defined as sequences sharing the same inferred V gene, J gene, and CDR3 amino acid sequence. Percentage overlap between repertoires was computed as shared unique clonotypes divided by the size of the smaller repertoire. Three approaches were used to assess repertoire richness: RTK rarefaction, the Chao1 estimator, and Recon v2.1 estimates of unobserved clonotypes. Generation probabilities were computed with OLGA for all TCRbeta clonotypes obtained by the gDNA method from several donors. TCRdb limited this immuneACCESS table to in-frame rearrangements with V and J called. A share of clones is missing; checked studies link under half to unresolved V genes, and the rest is unexplained. That table is the source of V, J and clone size, and D and trimming were worked out from the DNA. Within this sample are some 2.4 million clones, with approximately 93% of them counted one time only. About 0.38% of the sample goes to the ten largest clones.

Recombination linked TRBV27 to TRBJ1-5, with the D gene uncertain. The sequence was collected from a man aged 18 to 30 in good health. Some clones in this sample may be carry-over from other donors' samples. Sequenced material: naive CD4+ T cells from PBMCs. The cell subset or site label on this specimen signifies: CD45RA+ positively selected. The CDR3 has the sequence CASSPLVSWTEQPQHF. The sequence in DNA is TGTGCCAGCAGTCCGCTCGTATCGTGGACGGAACAGCCCCAGCATTTT.